These 2 T cell receptor beta chains were sequenced from one sample in a study of T cells in Graves' hyperthyroidism and ophthalmopathy. Using RNA transcripts as the source, TCR beta CDR3 regions were amplified. During a first-round RT-PCR of the TCR CDR3, the HTBI primer set was used. TCRdb reanalysed the multiplex PCR reads using MiXCR and keeps one entry per CDR3 protein. The sample lists roughly 510,000 distinct CDR3 sequences, 20% occurring once. What was sequenced was blood. The receptors derive from a man aged 18 to 29 with Graves' hyperthyroidism.

As regards this clonotype: It may be a read error: a sequence one base away is much more abundant. Because it lacks the conserved phenylalanine or tryptophan at the end, this CDR3 is likely a read error. The chain links TRBV4-1 to TRBJ1-3; 8 nucleotides line up with TRBD1. CDR1 is MGHRA, CDR2 YSYEKL, per germline. The CDR3 is 14 residues long. V gave up 1 base and J gave up 8 bases; unmatched junction bases: 4. The CDR3 loop is CASSQGQGRDTIYV. CDR3 sequence (DNA): TGCGCCAGCAGCCAAGGACAGGGGCGGGACACCATATATGTT.

This clonotype was observed a handful of times. The V gene is TRBV19, the J gene TRBJ1-2; D is unclear. Trimming took 1 base from V and 6 from J, leaving 12 bases between them. Germline CDR1 reads LNHDA; CDR2 reads SQIVND (reference sequence). CDR3 length: 14 residues. CDR3 region: CASSIGGPANGYTF. Here the CDR3 DNA reads TGTGCCAGTAGTATAGGTGGTCCGGCGAATGGCTACACCTTC. The entire variable domain, with the rest obtained from reference TRBV19 and TRBJ1-2, is as follows: DGGITQSPKYLFRKEGQNVTLSCEQNLNHDAMYWYRQDPGQGLRLIYYSQIVNDFQKGDIAEGYSVSREKKESFPLTVTSAQKNPTAFYLCASSIGGPANGYTFGSGTRLTVV.